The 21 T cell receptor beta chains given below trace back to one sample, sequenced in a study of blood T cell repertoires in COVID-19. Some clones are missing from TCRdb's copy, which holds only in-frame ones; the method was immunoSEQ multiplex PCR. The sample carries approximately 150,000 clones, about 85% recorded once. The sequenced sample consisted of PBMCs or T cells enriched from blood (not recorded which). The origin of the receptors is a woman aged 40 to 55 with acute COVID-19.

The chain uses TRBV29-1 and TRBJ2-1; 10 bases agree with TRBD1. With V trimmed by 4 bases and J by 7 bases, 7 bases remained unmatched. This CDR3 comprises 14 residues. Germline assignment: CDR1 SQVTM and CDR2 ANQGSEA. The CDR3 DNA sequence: TGCAGCGTTGTCCGACAGGGGGCTGGAAATGAGCAGTTCTTC. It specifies CSVVRQGAGNEQFF.

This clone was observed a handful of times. CDR3 nucleotides: TGTGCCAGCAGCTTGAGTGGCGGGAGTGAGGTCGGGGAGCTGTTTTTT. Translated: CASSLSGGSEVGELFF. The chain combines TRBV5-4 with TRBJ2-2; TRBD2 matches at 7 bases. J gave up 7 bases and V 1 base, and 10 bases lay outside the gene matches. This CDR3 has 16 amino acids. Germline-derived CDR1 and CDR2 are SGHNT and YYREEE (reference sequence).

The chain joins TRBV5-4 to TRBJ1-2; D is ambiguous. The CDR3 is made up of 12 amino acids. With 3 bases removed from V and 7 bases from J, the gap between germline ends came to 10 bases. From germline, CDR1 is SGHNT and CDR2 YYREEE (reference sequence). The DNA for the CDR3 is TGTGCCAGCAGCTCCGGGATGTCTGGCTACACCTTC. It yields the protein CASSSGMSGYTF.

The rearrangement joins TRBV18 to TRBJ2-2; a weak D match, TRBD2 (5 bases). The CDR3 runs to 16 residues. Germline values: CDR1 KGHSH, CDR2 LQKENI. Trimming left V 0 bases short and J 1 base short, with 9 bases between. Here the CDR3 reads CASSPPRAGNTGELFF. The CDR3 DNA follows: TGTGCCAGCTCACCACCGAGGGCGGGGAACACCGGGGAGCTGTTTTTT.

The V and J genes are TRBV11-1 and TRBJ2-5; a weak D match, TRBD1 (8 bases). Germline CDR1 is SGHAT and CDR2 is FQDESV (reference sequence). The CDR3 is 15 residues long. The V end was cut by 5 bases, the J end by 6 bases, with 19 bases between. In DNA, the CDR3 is TGTGCCAGCAGCGCCCAGGGGGCGGGGGTGAAGACCCAGTACTTC. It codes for CASSAQGAGVKTQYF.

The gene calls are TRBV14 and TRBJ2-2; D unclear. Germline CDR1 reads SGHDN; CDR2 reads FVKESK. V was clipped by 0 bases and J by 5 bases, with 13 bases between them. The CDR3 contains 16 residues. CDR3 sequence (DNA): TGTGCCAGCAGCCAAGATTCCCGGTCCCCAACCGGGGAGCTGTTTTTT. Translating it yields CASSQDSRSPTGELFF. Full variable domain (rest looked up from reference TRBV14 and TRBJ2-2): EAGVTQFPSHSVIEKGQTVTLRCDPISGHDNLYWYRRVMGKEIKFLLHFVKESKQDESGMPNNRFLAERTGGTYSTLKVQPAELEDSGVYFCASSQDSRSPTGELFFGEGSRLTVL.

The CDR3 reads CASSPQQDRTRGYTF. CDR3 nucleotide sequence: TGTGCCAGCTCACCACAACAGGATAGGACCCGTGGCTACACCTTC. The rearrangement joins TRBV18 to TRBJ1-2, with a weak D call TRBD1 (5 bases). Germline assignment: CDR1 KGHSH and CDR2 LQKENI. The CDR3 is 15 residues long. Between the trimmed V and J ends, which lost 1 base and 7 bases, there was a span of 16 bases.

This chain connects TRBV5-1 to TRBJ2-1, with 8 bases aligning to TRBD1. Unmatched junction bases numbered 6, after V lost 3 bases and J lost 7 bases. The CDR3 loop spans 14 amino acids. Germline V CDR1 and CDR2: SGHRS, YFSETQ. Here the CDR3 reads CASSSGQGLNEQFF. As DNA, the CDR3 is TGCGCCAGCAGCTCAGGACAGGGTCTTAATGAGCAGTTCTTC. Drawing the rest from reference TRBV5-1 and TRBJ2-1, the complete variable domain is KAGVTQTPRYLIKTRGQQVTLSCSPISGHRSVSWYQQTPGQGLQFLFEYFSETQRNKGNFPGRFSGRQFSNSRSEMNVSTLELGDSALYLCASSSGQGLNEQFFGPGTRLTVL.

CDR3 sequence reads: CATSDLGADTNQPQHF. The CDR3 coding sequence is TGTGCCACCAGTGACTTGGGGGCGGATACTAATCAGCCCCAGCATTTT. The V and J genes are TRBV24-1 and TRBJ1-5; tentative D call: TRBD1 (6 bases). The CDR3 has 16 amino acids. The germline CDR1 and CDR2 sequences are KGHDR and SFDVKD. V gave up 4 bases and J gave up 4 bases, with 16 bases separating them.

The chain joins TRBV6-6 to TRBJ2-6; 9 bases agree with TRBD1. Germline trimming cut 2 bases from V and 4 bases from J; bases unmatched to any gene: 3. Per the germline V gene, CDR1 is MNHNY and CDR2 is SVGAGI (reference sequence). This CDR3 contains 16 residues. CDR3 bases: TGTGCCAGCAGTTACGGACAGGGGTACGGGGCCAACGTCCTGACTTTC. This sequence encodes CASSYGQGYGANVLTF.

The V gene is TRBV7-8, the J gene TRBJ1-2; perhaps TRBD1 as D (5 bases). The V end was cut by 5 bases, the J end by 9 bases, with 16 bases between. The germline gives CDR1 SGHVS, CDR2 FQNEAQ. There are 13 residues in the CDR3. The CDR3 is CASSPGGVKSYTF. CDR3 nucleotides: TGTGCCAGCAGCCCCGGGGGGGTGAAGAGCTACACCTTC.

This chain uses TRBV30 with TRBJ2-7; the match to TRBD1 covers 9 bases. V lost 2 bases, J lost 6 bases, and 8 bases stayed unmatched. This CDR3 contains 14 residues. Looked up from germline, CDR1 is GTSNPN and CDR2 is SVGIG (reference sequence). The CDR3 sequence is CAWSSAGQGFEQYF. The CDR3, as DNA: TGTGCCTGGAGTTCGGCAGGACAGGGGTTCGAGCAGTACTTC.

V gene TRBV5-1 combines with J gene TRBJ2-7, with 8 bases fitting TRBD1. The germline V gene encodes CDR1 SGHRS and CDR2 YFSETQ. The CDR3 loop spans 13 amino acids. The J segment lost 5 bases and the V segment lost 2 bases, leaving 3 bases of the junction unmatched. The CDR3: CASSLDRGHEQYF. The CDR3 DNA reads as TGCGCCAGCAGCTTAGACAGGGGCCACGAGCAGTACTTC.

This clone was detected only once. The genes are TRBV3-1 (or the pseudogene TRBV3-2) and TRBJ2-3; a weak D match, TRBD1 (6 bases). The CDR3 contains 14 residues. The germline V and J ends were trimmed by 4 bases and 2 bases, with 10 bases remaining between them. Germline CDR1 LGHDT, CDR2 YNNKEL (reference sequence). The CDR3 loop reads CASSLDRFTDTQYF. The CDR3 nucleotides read TGTGCCAGCAGCCTGGACAGATTCACAGATACGCAGTATTTT.

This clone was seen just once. The CDR3 here is CASSLVLAGEDEQFF. As DNA, the CDR3 is TGTGCCAGCAGCTTGGTCCTAGCGGGAGAAGACGAGCAGTTCTTC. This rearrangement joins TRBV5-6 to TRBJ2-1; 10 positions match TRBD2. J lost 10 bases, V lost 0 bases, and 7 bases had no gene match. This CDR3 comprises 15 residues. CDR1 SGHDT and CDR2 YYEEEE come from the germline V gene.

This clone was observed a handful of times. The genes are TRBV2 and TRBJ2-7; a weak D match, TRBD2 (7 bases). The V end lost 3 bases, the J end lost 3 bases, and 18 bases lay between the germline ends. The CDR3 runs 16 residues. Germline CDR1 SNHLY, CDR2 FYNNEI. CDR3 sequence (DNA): TGTGCCAGCAGTGAGCCTTGGACAGCGGGATTCTACGAGCAGTACTTC. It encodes CASSEPWTAGFYEQYF.

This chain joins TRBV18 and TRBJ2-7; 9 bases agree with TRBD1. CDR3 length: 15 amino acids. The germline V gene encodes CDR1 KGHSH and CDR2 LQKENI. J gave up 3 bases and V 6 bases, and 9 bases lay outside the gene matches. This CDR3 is CASSQGQGTYYEQYF. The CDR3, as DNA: TGTGCCAGCTCGCAGGGACAGGGAACATACTACGAGCAGTACTTC.

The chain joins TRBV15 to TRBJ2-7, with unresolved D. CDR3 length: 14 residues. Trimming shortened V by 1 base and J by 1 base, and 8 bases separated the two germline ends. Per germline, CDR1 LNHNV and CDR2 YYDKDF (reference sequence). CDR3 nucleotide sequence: TGTGCCACCAGCAGAGTGGCGCGGTCCTACGAGCAGTACTTC. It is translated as CATSRVARSYEQYF.

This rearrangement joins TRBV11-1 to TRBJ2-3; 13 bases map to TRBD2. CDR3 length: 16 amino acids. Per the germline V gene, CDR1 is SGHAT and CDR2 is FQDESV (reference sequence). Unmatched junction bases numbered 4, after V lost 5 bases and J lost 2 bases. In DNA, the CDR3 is TGTGCCAGCAGCCGCGGACTAGCGGGAGTCACAGATACGCAGTATTTT. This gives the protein CASSRGLAGVTDTQYF.

CDR3 nucleotide sequence: TGTGCCAGCAGATGGGGCGCGGGACAGCATCCCGGGGAGCTGTTTTTT. Translation gives CASRWGAGQHPGELFF. The chain carries TRBV27 and TRBJ2-2; the D gene is possibly TRBD1 (7 bases). Trimming removed 6 bases at V and 6 bases at J, with 20 bases between. The germline V gene encodes CDR1 MNHEY and CDR2 SMNVEV (reference sequence). The CDR3 is made up of 16 amino acids.

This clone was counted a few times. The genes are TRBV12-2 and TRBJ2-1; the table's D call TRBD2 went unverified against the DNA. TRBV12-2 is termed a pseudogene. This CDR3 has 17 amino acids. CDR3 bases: TGTGCAAGTCGCTTAGATCCCGGGACTAACCATTACAATGAGCAGTTCTTC. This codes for CASRLDPGTNHYNEQFF.